These T cell receptor beta chains were read from a single sample in a study of cytomegalovirus exposure and HLA in healthy donors. Generated by immunoSEQ multiplex PCR, the TCRdb table keeps only in-frame clones and is missing some. This sample has some 100,000 clones, with around three quarters found just once. What was sequenced was PBMCs. These receptors came from a female donor in good health and CMV-seropositive. The CDR3 runs from the conserved cysteine through the conserved F or W. D genes are given only for firm matches. A clone size is listed for some rows: how often the clone was seen (once, few, many), or a class if it is expanded.

CDR3 length	clone size	V gene	D gene	J gene	CDR3 DNA	CDR3 protein
15	.	TRBV6-6	TRBD2	TRBJ2-3	TGTGCCAGCAGTGACCTGGGAGGGAACACAGATACGCAGTATTTT	CASSDLGGNTDTQYF
15	.	TRBV10-3	.	TRBJ2-3	TGTGCCATCAGTGAGGCGGGGAAGCCCACAGATACGCAGTATTTT	CAISEAGKPTDTQYF
14	.	TRBV19	.	TRBJ1-2	TGTGCCAGTAGTTGGGGAGGAGTTAACTATGGCTACACCTTC	CASSWGGVNYGYTF
13	.	TRBV7-2	.	TRBJ1-1	TGTGCCAGCAGCTTTAGACAGAACACTGAAGCTTTCTTT	CASSFRQNTEAFF
15	.	TRBV11-2	.	TRBJ2-1	TGTGCCAGCAGCTCGGGTCACCGCGGGTACAATGAGCAGTTCTTC	CASSSGHRGYNEQFF
16	.	TRBV5-1	TRBD2	TRBJ2-1	TGCGCCAGCAGCTTCCAGGGACTAGCGGGGTACAATGAGCAGTTCTTC	CASSFQGLAGYNEQFF
15	.	TRBV10-3	TRBD1	TRBJ1-6	TGTGCCATCAGTGAGCTGGGACAGGGGAATTCACCCCTCCACTTT	CAISELGQGNSPLHF
16	.	TRBV15	TRBD1	TRBJ2-5	TGTGCCACCAGCAGAGCCGGACAGGGGGCGTGGGAGACCCAGTACTTC	CATSRAGQGAWETQYF
14	.	TRBV30	TRBD2	TRBJ2-7	TGTGCCTGGAATATGGCTAGCGGGGTCTACGAGCAGTACTTC	CAWNMASGVYEQYF
17	.	TRBV4-1	TRBD2	TRBJ2-2	TGCGCCAGCAGCCAAGATCTGGACGGGAGGGTCACCGGGGAGCTGTTTTTT	CASSQDLDGRVTGELFF
15	.	TRBV5-1	TRBD2	TRBJ2-7	TGCGCCAGCAGCCCCCTAGGAGCGGGAGTAAACGAGCAGTACTTC	CASSPLGAGVNEQYF
15	.	TRBV5-1	.	TRBJ2-7	TGCGCCAGCAGCCCCGTCGGTGGGAGTATCTACGAGCAGTACTTC	CASSPVGGSIYEQYF
16	.	TRBV11-2	.	TRBJ2-5	TGTGCCAGCAGCTTAGTACCTCGACACCCCCAAGAGACCCAGTACTTC	CASSLVPRHPQETQYF
14	.	TRBV6-6	TRBD1	TRBJ1-1	TGTGCCAGCAGTTACTCCACAGGGGAAACTGAAGCTTTCTTT	CASSYSTGETEAFF
15	.	TRBV4-3	.	TRBJ2-2	TGCGCCAGCAGCCAAGCACTCGCCAGGGGCGGGGAGCTGTTTTTT	CASSQALARGGELFF
14	.	TRBV4-1	.	TRBJ1-4	TGCGCCAGCAGCCAAGGACACACTAATGAAAAACTGTTTTTT	CASSQGHTNEKLFF
13	.	TRBV6-6	.	TRBJ1-5	TGTGCCAGCAGTCCCCAGGGCAATCAGCCCCAGCATTTT	CASSPQGNQPQHF
14	.	TRBV11-2	TRBD1	TRBJ1-2	TGTGCCAGCAGCTTGGGACAGGCGCGAGATGGCTACACCTTC	CASSLGQARDGYTF
18	.	TRBV5-1	TRBD2	TRBJ2-5	TGCGCCAGCAGCTTGGGTCGAGGACTAGCGGGATCCCGGGAGACCCAGTACTTC	CASSLGRGLAGSRETQYF
18	.	TRBV4-1	TRBD1	TRBJ1-2	TGCGCCAGCAGCCACCTCACAGGGGGCGCTACCCGGGACTATGGCTACACCTTC	CASSHLTGGATRDYGYTF
17	.	TRBV7-8	.	TRBJ2-3	TGTGCCAGCAGCTCACTTGGTCGACAGCCGGGGGGCTGGACGCAGTATTTT	CASSSLGRQPGGWTQYF
14	once	TRBV19	.	TRBJ2-3	TGTGCCAGTAGTATAGGACAGGGCACAGATACGCAGTATTTT	CASSIGQGTDTQYF
18	.	TRBV23-1	TRBD1	TRBJ2-5	TGCGCCAGCAGTCAATCGAGGGGGCAGGGGGCTTTTCAAGAGACCCAGTACTTC	CASSQSRGQGAFQETQYF
13	.	TRBV2	.	TRBJ2-1	TGTGCCAGCAGTATCGGACTGTACAATGAGCAGTTCTTC	CASSIGLYNEQFF
13	few	TRBV6-5	.	TRBJ2-4	TGTGCCAGCAGTCACACAGGCGAAAACATTCAGTACTTC	CASSHTGENIQYF
13	.	TRBV7-2	.	TRBJ1-1	TGTGCCAGCAGCTTAGTTCGCGGCAGGGAACCTTTCTTT	CASSLVRGREPFF
15	.	TRBV6-1	.	TRBJ2-7	TGTGCCAGCAGTGAAGCGGCGGGGAGCTCCTACGAGCAGTACTTC	CASSEAAGSSYEQYF
15	.	TRBV7-2	TRBD2	TRBJ2-3	TGTGCCAGCAGCTCCAAGCGGGGGGGCGCAGATACGCAGTATTTT	CASSSKRGGADTQYF
16	.	TRBV15	TRBD1	TRBJ2-6	TGTGCCACCAGCGGGGACAGGGGATCTGGGGCCAACGGCCTGACTTTC	CATSGDRGSGANGLTF
17	.	TRBV7-9	TRBD1	TRBJ1-2	TGTTCCAGCAGCTTTGGGTCAGGGGGCGTAGTGGACTATGGCTACACCTTC	CSSSFGSGGVVDYGYTF
14	few	TRBV10-2	TRBD1	TRBJ2-7	TGCGCCAGCAGGACCCCCGGGGACAGTAGCGAGCAGTACTTC	CASRTPGDSSEQYF
18	.	TRBV30	.	TRBJ2-1	TGTGCCTGGAGTGACCGACAGGGGTTCAGCGGGAGGATCCATGAGCAGTTCTTC	CAWSDRQGFSGRIHEQFF
14	.	TRBV5-1	.	TRBJ2-5	TGCGCCAGCAGCCCCGTTGACAGAAAAGAGACCCAGTACTTC	CASSPVDRKETQYF
15	.	TRBV5-6	TRBD2	TRBJ2-5	TGTGCCAGCAGCTTGGGAGCGGGGACCCAAGAGACCCAGTACTTC	CASSLGAGTQETQYF
12	.	TRBV2	TRBD1	TRBJ1-1	TGTGCCAGCAGTTCCGGCGCCTCAGGGGGTTTCTTT	CASSSGASGGFF
13	few	TRBV2	.	TRBJ2-1	TGTGCCAGCAGTGGACTAACCTACAATGAGCAGTTCTTC	CASSGLTYNEQFF
14	.	TRBV5-1	TRBD2	TRBJ2-7	TGCGCCAGCAGTACAACGGGGGGCTCCTACGAGCAGTACTTC	CASSTTGGSYEQYF
12	once	TRBV29-1	.	TRBJ1-1	TGCAGCGGGACAGAGAGCCCCACTGAAGCTTTCTTT	CSGTESPTEAFF
16	.	TRBV7-7	.	TRBJ2-3	TGTGCCAGCAGCTTGGGGACGGGGAGGAACACAGATACGCAGTATTTT	CASSLGTGRNTDTQYF
16	few	TRBV4-1	TRBD1	TRBJ1-2	TGCGCCAGCAGCCAAGGGCCGGACAGGGTGTCGGATGGCTACACCTTC	CASSQGPDRVSDGYTF
15	.	TRBV29-1	.	TRBJ1-3	TGCAGCGTTGCCCCAGGGGAAGGGGAGGGAAACACCATATATTTT	CSVAPGEGEGNTIYF
16	.	TRBV7-8	TRBD2	TRBJ2-3	TGTGCCAGCAGCATACCGACTAGCGGGGTCGCAGATACGCAGTATTTT	CASSIPTSGVADTQYF
15	.	TRBV10-3	.	TRBJ2-1	TGTGCCATCAGTACGGGATTTAGTGGGGTCAATGAGCAGTTCTTC	CAISTGFSGVNEQFF
16	.	TRBV19	.	TRBJ2-3	TGTGCCAGTAGTATAGAGCGGAGCGGAGCCACAGATACGCAGTATTTT	CASSIERSGATDTQYF
17	.	TRBV5-8	TRBD2	TRBJ2-5	TGTGCCAGCAGCCGGGGACTAGCGGGGGGGTACCAAGAGACCCAGTACTTC	CASSRGLAGGYQETQYF
15	.	TRBV30	TRBD1	TRBJ2-6	TGTGCCTGGAGCCGGGACAGGACTGGGGCCAACGGCCTGACTTTC	CAWSRDRTGANGLTF
17	.	TRBV6-1	TRBD2	TRBJ2-7	TGTGCCAGCAGTGCACTAGCGGGAGGGGGGACAGCCTACGAGCAGTACTTC	CASSALAGGGTAYEQYF
11	few	TRBV20-1	TRBD1	TRBJ1-2	TGCAGTGCCCGGACAGGGGCTGGCTACACCTTC	CSARTGAGYTF
16	.	TRBV25-1	TRBD2	TRBJ2-7	TGTGCCAGCACCCCCCCCGGGGCGGGGGGGCCCCACGAGCAGTACTTC	CASTPPGAGGPHEQYF